This TCR beta chain comes out of a study of shared clonotypes between healthy human individuals. Sequenced by immunoSEQ multiplex PCR; TCRdb stores in-frame clones only, minus some. The sample gives around 700,000 clones, around 73% of which show up once; under 2% is in the top ten. Germline V gene lookup returns CDR1 MNHNS and CDR2 SASEGT. V lost 6 bases, J lost 2 bases, and 5 bases stayed unmatched. The CDR3 extends over 15 amino acids. The clonotype originates from a woman younger than 45 in good health. Sequenced: memory CD4+ T cells sorted from blood. Described subset: CD45RA-negative fraction. V and J are TRBV6-1 and TRBJ2-5, with 11 bases that match TRBD2. The CDR3: CASSPGTSGQETQYF. As DNA, the CDR3 is TGTGCCAGCAGCCCTGGGACTAGCGGACAAGAGACCCAGTACTTC.